The rows below give T cell receptor beta chains drawn from one sample of a study of human T cells and chemical hapten exposure. TCRdb used MiXCR to reprocess the RACE reads, holding one entry per CDR3 protein. The sample includes 250,000 or so distinct CDR3 sequences, approximately 8.6% of them seen just once. Sequenced here: whole blood, sampled in connection with sensitization to the hapten diphenylcyclopropenone (DPC). These receptors were obtained from a woman aged 40 to 55 with alopecia areata. Some clones in this sample may be carry-over from other donors' samples. The conserved cysteine and the conserved F or W are not part of the CDR3 here. The order of the fields is CDR3 protein, J gene, clone size, V gene, D gene. A D gene is named only where the DNA matches it firmly. Clone size is shown for a subset of rows, as once, few, many or a class of expanded clone.

CDR3: ASTERRGNEQF
J: TRBJ2-1
size: NA
V: TRBV2
D: TRBD1

CDR3: ASSVTSGYYEQY
J: TRBJ2-7
size: many
V: TRBV6-2/TRBV6-3
D: TRBD2

CDR3: ASSPDRRGEKLF
J: TRBJ1-4
size: NA
V: TRBV6-5
D: TRBD1

CDR3: ASSYSGSSSRRLF
J: TRBJ2-1
size: NA
V: TRBV6-2/TRBV6-3
D: NA

CDR3: SVPGHNAEAF
J: TRBJ1-1
size: few
V: TRBV29-1
D: NA

CDR3: ASSRRTARGTGELF
J: TRBJ2-2
size: few
V: TRBV4-2
D: NA

CDR3: ASSLFPGQNTEAF
J: TRBJ1-1
size: few
V: TRBV7-9
D: NA

CDR3: SASGTGLPNTEAF
J: TRBJ1-1
size: NA
V: TRBV20-1
D: TRBD1

CDR3: ASKVLGALNTEAF
J: TRBJ1-1
size: few
V: TRBV27
D: NA

CDR3: ASSEARTTGELF
J: TRBJ2-2
size: few
V: TRBV2
D: NA

CDR3: SASYGRAETQY
J: TRBJ2-3
size: NA
V: TRBV20-1
D: TRBD2

CDR3: ASSSTSGGWTDTQY
J: TRBJ2-3
size: few
V: TRBV5-1
D: TRBD1

CDR3: ASSSGGDYGYT
J: TRBJ1-2
size: NA
V: TRBV7-3
D: NA

CDR3: SAYVRNTEAF
J: TRBJ1-1
size: NA
V: TRBV20-1
D: NA

CDR3: ASSQGDRVNEQF
J: TRBJ2-1
size: NA
V: TRBV4-2
D: TRBD1

CDR3: AIRDDSDGYT
J: TRBJ1-2
size: NA
V: TRBV10-3
D: NA

CDR3: ASSPRGRVGYTEAF
J: TRBJ1-1
size: few
V: TRBV7-3
D: NA

CDR3: SGGRGYTDNQPQH
J: TRBJ1-5
size: many
V: TRBV20-1
D: TRBD1

CDR3: ASRRVVQGPRSEQF
J: TRBJ2-1
size: NA
V: TRBV12-3/TRBV12-4
D: NA